This T cell receptor (beta chain) comes out of a study of blood T cells in healthy people across ages. Points on this clonotype: Its antigen remains unidentified.

V was clipped by 7 bases and J by 4 bases, with 17 bases between them. The germline V gene encodes CDR1 SNHLY and CDR2 FYNNEI. The CDR3 covers 15 residues. Using a J-beta primer mix together with a sample-barcoded 5' primer, a second PCR was run for roughly 7 to 12 cycles. MiXCR, applied by TCRdb to the 5' RACE reads, yields one record per CDR3 protein. The sample includes about 1 million distinct CDR3 sequences, more than 35% seen only once; the top ten take about 19%. Findings and caveats of the study: Diversity estimates from one million T cells were considered underestimates.

The V gene is TRBV2, the J gene TRBJ1-5; D may be TRBD1 (5 bases). The sequenced sample was blood. The clonotype was recovered from a woman aged 55 to 70 in good health. CDR3 protein: CASTLTGLGNQPQHF. CDR3 bases: TGTGCCAGCACCCTAACAGGTTTAGGGAATCAGCCCCAGCATTTT. Full variable domain (remainder filled in from reference TRBV2 and TRBJ1-5): EPEVTQTPSHQVTQMGQEVILRCVPISNHLYFYWYRQILGQKVEFLVSFYNNEISEKSEIFDDQFSVERPDGSNFTLKIRSTKLEDSAMYFCASTLTGLGNQPQHFGDGTRLSIL.